This passage covers 14 T cell receptor beta chains from one sample sequenced in a study of T cell repertoires in cytomegalovirus infection. TCRdb re-derived calls from the reads in MiXCR, one entry per CDR3 protein. The table records around 340,000 distinct CDR3 sequences, about 27% of them present only once. Their cognate antigens are unknown. The sample was cultured PBMCs, taken from culture after CMV antigen stimulation. The receptors were sampled from a human donor in good health (CMV status not recorded). Some clones in this sample may be carry-over from other donors' samples.

The rearrangement joins TRBV4-2 to TRBJ1-2; D might be TRBD1 (6 bases). The CDR3 has 15 residues. Germline CDR1 and CDR2: LGHNA and YNFKEQ. Trimming took 0 bases from V and 2 from J, leaving 10 bases between them. The CDR3 sequence is CASSQDGQGNYGYTF. CDR3 nucleotide sequence: TGTGCCAGCAGCCAAGATGGCCAGGGGAACTATGGCTACACCTTC.

The chain employs TRBV5-1 and TRBJ2-1, with D hard to call. The CDR3 sequence is 13 residues long. Deletions cut 1 base from V and 10 bases from J, with 12 bases between. CDR1 and CDR2 from the germline V gene are SGHRS and YFSETQ. In DNA, the CDR3 is TGCGCCAGCAGCTTGTTAGGAACTCCCGAGCAGTTCTTC. Protein sequence: CASSLLGTPEQFF.

For the CDR3, the DNA is TGTGCCAGTAGGACCCAGGGTATGGACTATGGCTACACCTTC. Protein product: CASRTQGMDYGYTF. The chain uses TRBV19 and TRBJ1-2; a weak D match, TRBD1 (5 bases). The CDR3 covers 14 residues. The V and J ends lost 6 bases and 3 bases respectively, with 14 bases between them. Germline V gene sequence: CDR1 LNHDA, CDR2 SQIVND (reference sequence).

In this sample, this clonotype turned up a few times. This chain connects TRBV4-1 to TRBJ2-2, with 10 bases identical to TRBD2. The CDR3 runs 18 residues. The V and J ends lost 0 bases and 5 bases, in that order; junction bases with no gene match: 9. The germline gives CDR1 MGHRA, CDR2 YSYEKL. CDR3 nucleotide sequence: TGCGCCAGCAGCCAAGATCCGAGACTAGCGGGTTCGACCGGGGAGCTGTTTTTT. It is translated as CASSQDPRLAGSTGELFF.

This clonotype was recorded a few times. The gene calls are TRBV5-1 and TRBJ2-2, with D uncertain. Trimming removed 7 bases from V and 1 base from J, with 8 bases in between. Germline V gene data show CDR1 as SGHRS and CDR2 as YFSETQ. This CDR3 contains 13 residues. CDR3 residues: CASGPRNTGELFF. CDR3 DNA: TGCGCCAGCGGACCCAGGAACACCGGGGAGCTGTTTTTT.

The rearrangement links TRBV2 to TRBJ2-7; 8 bases are shared with TRBD1. The CDR3 spans 14 residues. Germline V gene sequence: CDR1 SNHLY, CDR2 FYNNEI. After removal of 6 bases from V and 6 bases from J, the junction contained 10 bases not matched to a gene. The CDR3 DNA follows: TGTGCCAGCAGCTATGGACAGGGAGGCTCCGAGCAGTACTTC. Protein product: CASSYGQGGSEQYF.

This clonotype was recorded only once. The V call is TRBV7-2, the J call TRBJ2-5, with D perhaps matching TRBD1 or TRBD2 (5 bases each). The CDR3 spans 16 residues. V shed 1 base and J shed 5 bases, with 17 bases lying between them. The germline V gene has CDR1 SGHTA and CDR2 FQGNSA. The chain's CDR3 is CASSLGGTIVGETQYF. The CDR3 nucleotides are TGTGCCAGCAGCTTAGGAGGGACCATCGTGGGGGAGACCCAGTACTTC.

The rearrangement joins TRBV29-1 to TRBJ1-2; D ambiguous. Per the germline V gene, CDR1 is SQVTM and CDR2 is ANQGSEA. V lost 4 bases and J lost 4, with 13 bases in between. This CDR3 has 13 residues. The CDR3 DNA is TGCAGCGTTGGGGTGACGGGCCCCTATGGCTACACCTTC. Translated, it gives CSVGVTGPYGYTF.

The chain combines TRBV4-1 with TRBJ2-3, with D uncertain. Germline CDR1 is MGHRA and CDR2 is YSYEKL. With 6 bases removed from V and 1 base from J, the gap between germline ends came to 14 bases. The CDR3 extends over 15 amino acids. The CDR3: CASSSGFLGTDTQYF. The CDR3 region has the DNA TGCGCCAGCAGTTCTGGATTTCTGGGCACAGATACGCAGTATTTT.

This clonotype appeared a few times. The chain joins TRBV19 to TRBJ1-5; the D is unclear. Looked up from germline, CDR1 is LNHDA and CDR2 is SQIVND (reference sequence). V lost 2 bases and J lost 5, with 7 bases in between. CDR3 length equals 13 residues. The CDR3 nucleotides are TGTGCCAGTAGTATACGGCGGCATCAGCCCCAGCATTTT. Translated: CASSIRRHQPQHF.

This clonotype was counted only a few times. The gene calls are TRBV19 and TRBJ2-3; 8 bases are a match to TRBD1. Per germline, CDR1 LNHDA and CDR2 SQIVND (reference sequence). With V trimmed by 4 bases and J by 5 bases, 11 bases remained unmatched. CDR3 length: 16 amino acids. In nucleotides, the CDR3 is TGTGCCAGTAGTACCCCGCCAGGGGGCCTTAAAGATACGCAGTATTTT. Protein product: CASSTPPGGLKDTQYF.

This clonotype was seen only a few times. The chain has TRBV4-2 and TRBJ2-3; 8 bases map to TRBD1. Germline V gene lookup returns CDR1 LGHNA and CDR2 YNFKEQ. This CDR3 has 15 residues. After removal of 0 bases from V and 4 bases from J, the junction contained 3 bases not matched to a gene. CDR3 nucleotide sequence: TGTGCCAGCAGCCAAGATGGGACAGGACCAGATACGCAGTATTTT. Residues: CASSQDGTGPDTQYF.

The chain links TRBV30 to TRBJ2-3; TRBD2 matches 7 bases. Germline V gene data show CDR1 as GTSNPN and CDR2 as SVGIG (reference sequence). There are 16 residues in the CDR3. J gave up 8 bases and V 4 bases, and 18 bases lay outside the gene matches. The CDR3 loop reads CAWTGLLGGRGGTQYF. CDR3 nucleotides: TGTGCCTGGACAGGACTTCTAGGCGGGAGAGGCGGTACGCAGTATTTT.

The chain uses TRBV27 and TRBJ1-1; D is uncertain. With 5 bases removed from V and 4 bases from J, the gap between germline ends came to 14 bases. The CDR3 covers 14 residues. Germline loops: CDR1 MNHEY, CDR2 SMNVEV (reference sequence). Here the CDR3 reads CASSTLWAGTEAFF. The CDR3 nucleotides read TGTGCCAGCAGTACTCTATGGGCGGGCACTGAAGCTTTCTTT.